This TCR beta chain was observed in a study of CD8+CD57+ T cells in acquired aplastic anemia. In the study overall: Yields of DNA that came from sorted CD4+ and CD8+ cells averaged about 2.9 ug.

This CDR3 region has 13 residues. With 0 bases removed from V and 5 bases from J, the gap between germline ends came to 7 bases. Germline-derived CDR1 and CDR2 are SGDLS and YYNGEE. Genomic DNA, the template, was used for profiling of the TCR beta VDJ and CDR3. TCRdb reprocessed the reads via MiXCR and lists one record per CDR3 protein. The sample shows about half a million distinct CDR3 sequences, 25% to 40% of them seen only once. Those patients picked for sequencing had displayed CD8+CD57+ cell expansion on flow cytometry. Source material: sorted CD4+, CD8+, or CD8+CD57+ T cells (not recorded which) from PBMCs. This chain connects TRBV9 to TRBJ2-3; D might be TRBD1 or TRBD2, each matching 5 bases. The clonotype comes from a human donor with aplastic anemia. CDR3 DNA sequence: TGTGCCAGCAGCGTAGGAGGGGAAGATACGCAGTATTTT. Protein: CASSVGGEDTQYF. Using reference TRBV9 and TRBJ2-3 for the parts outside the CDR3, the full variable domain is DSGVTQTPKHLITATGQRVTLRCSPRSGDLSVYWYQQSLDQGLQFLIQYYNGEERAKGNILERFSAQQFPDLHSELNLSSLELGDSALYFCASSVGGEDTQYFGPGTRLTVL.